The 26 T cell receptor beta chains reported below all come from one sample, sequenced in a study of blood T cells in healthy people across ages. With a J-beta primer mix and a sample-barcoded 5' primer, a second PCR ran about 7 to 12 cycles. TCRdb analysed the 5' RACE reads with MiXCR anew, one entry per CDR3 protein. The data show 540,000 or so distinct CDR3 sequences, with under 30% seen just once and just over 8.5% held by the top ten. This sample was shared with a second study, whose subject was T cells of mothers and their children.

The sequencing sample was made of blood. The receptor source for this set is a boy aged 10-17 years in good health.

There are many counts of this clonotype. V usage is TRBV4-3 and J usage is TRBJ2-1; a weak D match, TRBD2 (7 bases). This CDR3 is built from 15 residues. The germline V gene encodes CDR1 LGHNA and CDR2 YSLEER. V was shortened by 1 base and J by 5 bases, with 12 bases between the two germline ends. The CDR3 reads CASSQVSGGNNEQFF. In DNA, the CDR3 is TGCGCCAGCAGCCAAGTTTCGGGGGGCAACAATGAGCAGTTCTTC.

This chain joins TRBV20-1 and TRBJ1-2, with 10 bases aligning to TRBD1. With V trimmed by 4 bases and J by 4 bases, 6 bases remained unmatched. CDR1 DFQATT and CDR2 SNEGSKA come from the germline V gene (reference sequence). CDR3 length: 14 residues. The CDR3: CSATGQGVGYGYTF. CDR3 in DNA: TGCAGTGCTACAGGACAGGGGGTAGGCTATGGCTACACCTTC.

The rearrangement uses TRBV5-5 and TRBJ2-3; possible D gene TRBD2, 6 bases. The CDR3 loop spans 13 amino acids. Trimming left V 4 bases short and J 6 bases short, with 12 bases between. Germline lookup yields CDR1 SGHKS and CDR2 YYEKEE (reference sequence). CDR3 bases: TGTGCCAGCAGCGGACCACTAGCCGATACGCAGTATTTT. This codes for CASSGPLADTQYF.

This chain uses TRBV28 with TRBJ1-6; 7 bases fit TRBD1. With 3 bases clipped from V and 8 bases from J, the junction kept 7 bases outside the gene matches. Germline V gene sequence: CDR1 MDHEN, CDR2 SYDVKM. The CDR3 has 15 residues. Here the CDR3 DNA reads TGTGCCAGCAGTTTGCGTCAACAGGGGTATTCACCCCTCCACTTT. This codes for CASSLRQQGYSPLHF.

This clonotype came up a few times. The chain links TRBV28 to TRBJ1-4; D is possibly TRBD1 (6 bases). The CDR3 length is 13 residues. V lost 8 bases to trimming and J lost 8 bases, with 15 bases between them. Germline-derived CDR1 and CDR2 are MDHEN and SYDVKM. The CDR3 protein is CASGRGLFEKLFF. CDR3 DNA sequence: TGTGCCAGCGGCAGGGGACTTTTCGAAAAACTGTTTTTT.

In its sample, this clonotype was seen a few times. The chain recombines TRBV18 with TRBJ1-1, with D perhaps matching TRBD1 (5 bases). Germline CDR1 reads KGHSH; CDR2 reads LQKENI. The CDR3 consists of 15 residues. Between the trimmed V and J ends, which lost 3 bases and 4 bases, there was a span of 15 bases. The CDR3 spells CASSPTGTMGTEAFF. DNA of the CDR3: TGTGCCAGCTCACCGACCGGGACTATGGGCACTGAAGCTTTCTTT.

This clonotype turned up a few times. The chain uses TRBV5-5 and TRBJ1-4; TRBD1 agrees at 7 bases. The CDR3 loop spans 15 amino acids. Germline V gene lookup returns CDR1 SGHKS and CDR2 YYEKEE (reference sequence). J gave up 12 bases and V 3 bases, and 14 bases lay outside the gene matches. The CDR3 DNA reads TGTGCCAGCAGCTCAGGGGGGGCAGGGATGGTGGAACTGTTTTTT. Translated, it gives CASSSGGAGMVELFF.

There are many counts of this clonotype. The V gene is TRBV29-1, the J gene TRBJ2-2; TRBD1 matches at 9 bases. Germline values: CDR1 SQVTM, CDR2 ANQGSEA. The CDR3 extends over 16 amino acids. V lost 5 bases and J lost 0; bases outside the gene matches: 7. The CDR3 DNA reads as TGCAGCGTTCGAACCGGGACAGGGCCGAACACCGGGGAGCTGTTTTTT. Translating it yields CSVRTGTGPNTGELFF.

The table lists this clonotype with a few counts. The V gene is TRBV20-1, the J gene TRBJ2-1; D is perhaps TRBD2 (6 bases). The ends were cut back, 4 bases at V and 3 bases at J, with 13 bases in the middle. The CDR3 has 14 amino acids. Germline CDR1 and CDR2: DFQATT and SNEGSKA (reference sequence). CDR3 protein: CSANRESYYNEQFF. The CDR3, as DNA: TGCAGTGCTAACCGGGAGTCCTACTACAATGAGCAGTTCTTC.

The rearrangement joins TRBV20-1 to TRBJ2-7; D remains ambiguous. Trimming took 3 bases from V and 3 from J, leaving 15 bases between them. The V gene's germline CDR1 is DFQATT and CDR2 SNEGSKA (reference sequence). The CDR3 loop spans 14 amino acids. The CDR3 DNA reads as TGCAGTGCTAGTCCGAAGGGCCGAATCTACGAGCAGTACTTC. As protein: CSASPKGRIYEQYF.

The chain combines TRBV7-2 with TRBJ2-5, with TRBD1 as a possible D gene (6 bases). The V end was cut by 5 bases, the J end by 0 bases, with 13 bases between. The germline V gene encodes CDR1 SGHTA and CDR2 FQGNSA. This CDR3 has 15 amino acids. CDR3 sequence reads: CASSRQEAYQETQYF. In DNA, the CDR3 is TGTGCCAGCAGCAGACAGGAGGCGTACCAAGAGACCCAGTACTTC.

V gene TRBV9 combines with J gene TRBJ2-5; the D gene could be TRBD1 or TRBD2 (5 bases each). The J call may be in error: the DNA end matches TRBJ2-7 better. Germline V gene data show CDR1 as SGDLS and CDR2 as YYNGEE. The length of the CDR3 is 16 residues. Here the CDR3 DNA reads TGTGCCAGCAGCCCGAGCGAGGGGACCGGGGTCCACGAGCAGTACTTC. Encoded protein: CASSPSEGTGVHEQYF.

J is TRBJ1-1 and V is TRBV20-1; D is perhaps TRBD1 (6 bases). CDR3 length equals 13 residues. Trimming left V 5 bases short and J 7 bases short, with 17 bases between. Germline-derived CDR1 and CDR2 are DFQATT and SNEGSKA (reference sequence). In DNA, the CDR3 is TGCAGTGCTTTTCGTACCGACAGGAGTGAAGCTTTCTTT. This encodes CSAFRTDRSEAFF.

This clonotype showed up many times. The rearrangement uses TRBV12-3 or TRBV12-4 and TRBJ1-2; D unclear. This CDR3 region has 13 residues. The V and J ends lost 1 base and 4 bases respectively, with 7 bases between them. The CDR3 reads CASSLGGSYGYTF. CDR3 coding DNA: TGTGCCAGCAGTTTAGGGGGAAGCTATGGCTACACCTTC.

The V call is TRBV4-1, the J call TRBJ2-5; D ambiguous. Germline CDR1 and CDR2: MGHRA and YSYEKL. The V gene lost 1 base and the J gene lost 5 bases, with 8 bases spanning the gap. This CDR3 contains 13 residues. This CDR3 is CASSQVSTETQYF. CDR3 DNA: TGCGCCAGCAGCCAAGTTAGTACGGAGACCCAGTACTTC.

Turning to this clonotype: Germline and junction disagree at one end, which may indicate a read error. The chain employs TRBV20-1 and TRBJ2-7; D possibly corresponds to TRBD1 (6 bases). This CDR3 has 12 amino acids. Germline V gene sequence: CDR1 DFQATT, CDR2 SNEGSKA (reference sequence). The CDR3 nucleotides read TGCAGTGTGAGACAGGTCTCCTACGAGCGGTACTTC. As protein: CSVRQVSYERYF.

Points on this clonotype: As the CDR3 is not closed by the conserved phenylalanine or tryptophan, this likely results from a read error. The chain joins TRBV5-1 to TRBJ2-5; tentatively, D is TRBD1 or TRBD2 (6 bases each). TRBJ2-1 matches the DNA end more closely, so the J call is doubtful. Germline loops: CDR1 SGHRS, CDR2 YFSETQ. The CDR3 is 15 residues long. CDR3 in amino acids: CASSWVGGPYNEQFL. CDR3 nucleotides: TGCGCCAGCAGCTGGGTTGGGGGGCCGTACAATGAGCAGTTCCTC.

This clonotype has a handful of counts. The J gene is TRBJ2-3, the V gene TRBV20-1; 8 bases are a match to TRBD2. The germline gives CDR1 DFQATT, CDR2 SNEGSKA (reference sequence). Germline trimming cut 3 bases from V and 3 bases from J; bases unmatched to any gene: 8. The CDR3 extends over 15 amino acids. CDR3 residues: CSASAFASGTDTQYF. In nucleotides, the CDR3 is TGCAGTGCTAGCGCGTTCGCTAGCGGGACAGATACGCAGTATTTT.

The genes are TRBV7-3 and TRBJ2-1; 12 positions match TRBD2. Germline values: CDR1 SGHTA, CDR2 FQGTGA. V was pared by 2 bases and J by 13 bases, with 3 bases of the junction left unmatched. The CDR3 loop spans 13 amino acids. The CDR3 bases are TGTGCCAGCAGCTTAGGGACTAGCGGGTCCCAGTTCTTC. Translation gives CASSLGTSGSQFF.

CDR3 sequence reads: CASSLRSVIAGSDTQYF. The CDR3 nucleotides are TGTGCCAGCAGCCTCCGATCGGTAATAGCGGGATCAGATACGCAGTATTTT. J is TRBJ2-3 and V is TRBV14, with TRBD2 matching 8 bases. Trimming at V came to 4 bases and at J to 4 bases, leaving 13 bases not matched to a gene. The V gene's germline CDR1 is SGHDN and CDR2 FVKESK. The CDR3 totals 17 residues. Full variable domain (outside the CDR3, taken from reference TRBV14 and TRBJ2-3): EAGVTQFPSHSVIEKGQTVTLRCDPISGHDNLYWYRRVMGKEIKFLLHFVKESKQDESGMPNNRFLAERTGGTYSTLKVQPAELEDSGVYFCASSLRSVIAGSDTQYFGPGTRLTVL.

The V gene is TRBV3-1, the J gene TRBJ2-1; a weak D match, TRBD2 (5 bases). The V gene's germline CDR1 is LGHDT and CDR2 YNNKEL (reference sequence). The CDR3 consists of 17 residues. The V gene lost 0 bases and the J gene lost 0 bases, with 12 bases spanning the gap. The CDR3 DNA is TGTGCCAGCAGCCAAGATTTAGGGAGTAGCTCCTACAATGAGCAGTTCTTC. Protein sequence: CASSQDLGSSSYNEQFF.

This clonotype was observed a handful of times. The rearrangement uses TRBV7-2 and TRBJ1-1, with D hard to call. Germline CDR1 and CDR2: SGHTA and FQGNSA. Between the trimmed V and J ends, which lost 3 bases and 3 bases, there was a span of 5 bases. This CDR3 spans 12 amino acids. The CDR3 sequence is CASSLDYTEAFF. The CDR3 DNA follows: TGTGCCAGCAGCTTGGACTACACTGAAGCTTTCTTT. The whole variable domain, remainder taken from reference TRBV7-2 and TRBJ1-1, is GAGVSQSPSNKVTEKGKDVELRCDPISGHTALYWYRQSLGQGLEFLIYFQGNSAPDKSGLPSDRFSAERTGGSVSTLTIQRTQQEDSAVYLCASSLDYTEAFFGQGTRLTVV.

The rearrangement joins TRBV5-1 to TRBJ1-2; no definite D call. Germline V gene lookup returns CDR1 SGHRS and CDR2 YFSETQ. This CDR3 region has 16 residues. V shed 0 bases and J shed 8 bases, with 20 bases lying between them. In nucleotides, the CDR3 is TGCGCCAGCAGCTTGGTCGGGTTCAGCCCGGCGGGAGGCTACACCTTC. Translated: CASSLVGFSPAGGYTF.

There are a few counts of this clonotype. J is TRBJ2-1 and V is TRBV11-2, with D perhaps given as TRBD1 or TRBD2 (6 bases each). V lost 2 bases to trimming and J lost 0 bases, with 11 bases between them. CDR3 length equals 16 residues. The V gene's germline CDR1 is SGHAT and CDR2 FQNNGV. The CDR3 reads CASSLPGAPSYNEQFF. CDR3 bases: TGTGCCAGCAGCTTACCGGGGGCCCCCTCCTACAATGAGCAGTTCTTC.

This clonotype has only a few counts. The chain uses TRBV6-1 and TRBJ1-4; TRBD1 matches 7 bases. CDR3 length: 14 amino acids. Germline lookup yields CDR1 MNHNS and CDR2 SASEGT. V shed 4 bases, J shed 7 bases, and the junction held 6 bases outside the gene matches. DNA of the CDR3: TGTGCCAGCAGTGGACAAGGGGGCTCTGAAAAACTGTTTTTT. Encoded protein: CASSGQGGSEKLFF.

Only a few counts were recorded for this clonotype. V and J are TRBV28 and TRBJ2-1; 9 bases match TRBD2. The germline V gene has CDR1 MDHEN and CDR2 SYDVKM. The CDR3 has 13 amino acids. V was pared by 8 bases and J by 5 bases, with 4 bases of the junction left unmatched. This CDR3 is CASWQRGDNEQFF. CDR3 DNA sequence: TGTGCCAGCTGGCAGCGGGGGGACAATGAGCAGTTCTTC.